The rows below give T cell receptor beta chains drawn from one sample of a study of blood T cell repertoires in COVID-19. TCRdb's table, derived via immunoSEQ multiplex PCR, lists solely in-frame clones and lacks some. The sample contains roughly 160,000 clones, roughly 70% of which appear only once. Sequencing was carried out using peripheral blood. These receptors came from a woman over 75 with acute or convalescent COVID-19. Both conserved end residues are part of each CDR3. Fields, in order: D gene, J gene, clone size, V gene, CDR3 DNA, CDR3 protein. The D gene is left open where the match is weak. Rows may omit the clone size; those that give it use once, few, many or a size class.

.	TRBJ2-1	.	TRBV5-4	TGTGCCAGCAGCTTGTATCTTAATGAGCAGTTCTTC	CASSLYLNEQFF
TRBD2	TRBJ2-3	.	TRBV2	TGTGCCAGCAGTGAAATGGCTAGCGGGACTAGCACAGATACGCAGTATTTT	CASSEMASGTSTDTQYF
.	TRBJ1-2	.	TRBV19	TGTGCCAGTGGAGACAACTATGGCTACACCTTC	CASGDNYGYTF
TRBD1	TRBJ2-2	.	TRBV18	TGTGCCAGCTCAGGGACAGGGCGCACCGGGGAGCTGTTTTTT	CASSGTGRTGELFF
.	TRBJ1-1	.	TRBV19	TGTGCCAGTAGTAACAGACGGACTGAAGCTTTCTTT	CASSNRRTEAFF
.	TRBJ1-4	few	TRBV10-2	TGCGCCAGCCAGTGGTTCAGCGCGGATGAAAAACTGTTTTTT	CASQWFSADEKLFF
TRBD2	TRBJ2-3	.	TRBV27	TGTGCCAGCAAGGCTAGCGGTAAAGATACGCAGTATTTT	CASKASGKDTQYF
TRBD2	TRBJ2-7	.	TRBV15	TGTGCCACCAGCAGAGATCGCGCGGGAGCGAAAGAGCAGTACTTC	CATSRDRAGAKEQYF
TRBD1	TRBJ1-4	.	TRBV7-2	TGTGCCAGCAGCACCGGGACAGTTAATGAAAAACTGTTTTTT	CASSTGTVNEKLFF
.	TRBJ2-1	.	TRBV3-1/TRBV3-2	TGTGCCAGCAGCCTCGGGACTGGATCCTACAATGAGCAGTTCTTC	CASSLGTGSYNEQFF
TRBD2	TRBJ2-5	.	TRBV5-1	TGCGCCAGCAGCTTATCCGGGACTAGCGGCCAAGAGACCCAGTACTTC	CASSLSGTSGQETQYF
.	TRBJ1-5	many	TRBV2	TGTGCCAGCAGTGAGGCAACCGGCAATCAGCCCCAGCATTTT	CASSEATGNQPQHF
TRBD2	TRBJ2-1	.	TRBV27	TGTGCCAGCAGTAACCTAGCGGGAGGGCTGTTGAATGAGCAGTTCTTC	CASSNLAGGLLNEQFF
.	TRBJ1-2	.	TRBV4-2	TGTGCCAGCAGCCAAGATGTGGGGCAGCAGATGAACTATGGCTACACCTTC	CASSQDVGQQMNYGYTF
.	TRBJ1-6	.	TRBV28	TGTGCCAGCAGCTCGGGTTCACCCCTCCACTTT	CASSSGSPLHF
TRBD2	TRBJ2-7	few	TRBV30	TGTGCCTGGGGGGTGACTAGCGGGAGCTGGAGCAGCGAGCAGTACTTC	CAWGVTSGSWSSEQYF